A selection of T cell receptor beta chains follows, all from one sample in a study of shared clonotypes between healthy human individuals. Sequencing was performed with immunoSEQ multiplex PCR; in TCRdb, only in-frame clones are kept and a portion is missing. The sample lists roughly 2.4 million clones, more than 90% seen once, with around 0.13% in the top ten. The sequencing sample was made of naive CD4+ T cells sorted from blood. These TCRs come from a man between 18 and 35 years old in good health. CDR3s include the opening cysteine and the closing phenylalanine or tryptophan. A D gene is named only where the DNA matches it firmly. A row's size may be missing; if present it is once, few, many or a size class.

j_gene,d_gene,abundance,v_gene,CDR3nt,CDR3aa
TRBJ2-3,NA,NA,TRBV7-2,TGTGCCAGCAGCTTACACGATACGCAGTATTTT,CASSLHDTQYF
TRBJ1-1,NA,NA,TRBV6-5,TGTGCCAGCAGTTACTCTCAAATGAACACTGAAGCTTTCTTT,CASSYSQMNTEAFF
TRBJ2-2,NA,NA,TRBV6-1,TGTGCCAGCAGTGAAAGCCGGGGGTTGAACACCGGGGAGCTGTTTTTT,CASSESRGLNTGELFF
TRBJ2-5,TRBD2,NA,TRBV9,TGTGCCAGCAGCGCCCAAGACGGACTAGGGGAGACCCAGTACTTC,CASSAQDGLGETQYF
TRBJ2-7,TRBD1,NA,TRBV2,TGTGCCAGCAGGCCTACCGGACAGGACTACGAGCAGTACTTC,CASRPTGQDYEQYF
TRBJ1-4,NA,NA,TRBV29-1,TGCAGCGTCGCCCAGGGTATAGGTGAAAAACTGTTTTTT,CSVAQGIGEKLFF
TRBJ1-1,TRBD1,NA,TRBV19,TGTGCCAGTAGCCAGGACAGGGGGTTCACTGAAGCTTTCTTT,CASSQDRGFTEAFF
TRBJ1-5,NA,once,TRBV19,TGTGCCAGTAGTACCCAGGGAAGCAATCAGCCCCAGCATTTT,CASSTQGSNQPQHF
TRBJ1-6,NA,NA,TRBV5-4,TGTGCCAGCAGCTTGGCGTCAGGGGTGAGGGCACCCCTCCACTTT,CASSLASGVRAPLHF
TRBJ2-1,NA,NA,TRBV7-2,TGTGCCAGCAGCCTCAGCCCGGTATATGAGCAGTTCTTC,CASSLSPVYEQFF
TRBJ2-4,TRBD2,NA,TRBV9,TGTGCCAGCAGCGTAGCCCGGACTAGCGGGGCCCAAAACATTCAGTACTTC,CASSVARTSGAQNIQYF
TRBJ2-2,NA,NA,TRBV28,TGTGCCAGCAGTCTCCGGACAGAATGGGGAACCGGGGAGCTGTTTTTT,CASSLRTEWGTGELFF
TRBJ1-2,TRBD1,NA,TRBV7-2,TGTGCCAGCAGCTCTGACAGGGGGAACTATGGCTACACCTTC,CASSSDRGNYGYTF
TRBJ2-7,NA,NA,TRBV11-2,TGTGCCAGCAGCCCAATCGGGGGAAATTGGTACGAGCAGTACTTC,CASSPIGGNWYEQYF
TRBJ2-1,NA,NA,TRBV5-4,TGTGCCAGCAGCACCCCTACGGGGGGCCTCTACAATGAGCAGTTCTTC,CASSTPTGGLYNEQFF
TRBJ2-7,NA,NA,TRBV28,TGTGCCAGCAGTTTGACAGGGAATTCAGCGGGGCAGTACTTC,CASSLTGNSAGQYF
TRBJ1-5,TRBD1,NA,TRBV30,TGTGCCTGGAGTGCCGGGACAGGGGTAAAGCCCCAGCATTTT,CAWSAGTGVKPQHF
TRBJ1-4,NA,NA,TRBV5-1,TGCGCCAGCAGCCCAGAGGACAGACCTAATGAAAAACTGTTTTTT,CASSPEDRPNEKLFF
TRBJ1-1,NA,once,TRBV6-1,TGTGCCAGCAGTGAGGGGGCGACAGGGAACACTGAAGCTTTCTTT,CASSEGATGNTEAFF
TRBJ1-2,TRBD1,NA,TRBV28,TGTGCCAGCAGTGGGGGACAGGCTTATAACTATGGCTACACCTTC,CASSGGQAYNYGYTF